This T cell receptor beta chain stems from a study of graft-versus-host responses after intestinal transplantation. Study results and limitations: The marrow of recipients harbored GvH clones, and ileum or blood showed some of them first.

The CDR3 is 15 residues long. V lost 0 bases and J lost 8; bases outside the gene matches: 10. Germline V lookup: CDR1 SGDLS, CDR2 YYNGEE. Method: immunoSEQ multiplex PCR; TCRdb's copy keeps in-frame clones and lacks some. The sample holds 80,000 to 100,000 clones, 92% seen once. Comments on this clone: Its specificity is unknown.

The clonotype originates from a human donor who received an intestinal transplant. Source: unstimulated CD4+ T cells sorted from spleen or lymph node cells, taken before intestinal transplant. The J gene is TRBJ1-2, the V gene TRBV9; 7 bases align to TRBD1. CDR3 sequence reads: CASSVERDSRRGYTF. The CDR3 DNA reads TGTGCCAGCAGCGTAGAACGGGACAGCCGGCGGGGCTACACCTTC.